This T cell receptor beta chain is from a study of T cell repertoires in cytomegalovirus infection. For the study at large: Recently identified HLA-C-restricted CMV epitopes and well-studied HLA-B-restricted CMV epitopes were used by the study. Signatures in public TCR beta sequences pointed to both CMV infection and matching HLA type.

The V end was cut by 3 bases, the J end by 0 bases, with 4 bases between. The germline gives CDR1 KGHDR, CDR2 SFDVKD. The CDR3 runs to 13 residues. Findings and limits, study-wide: Dominating the ex vivo response were HLA-C-restricted CMV-specific TCR beta clonotypes.

MiXCR, run by TCRdb on the reads, gives a single entry per CDR3 protein. The sample has hundreds of thousands of distinct CDR3 sequences; almost 30% are singletons. About this clonotype: Its matching antigen is unknown.

The rearrangement joins TRBV24-1 to TRBJ1-1; D call uncertain. Sequenced material: cultured PBMCs, taken from culture after CMV antigen stimulation. The clonotype comes from a human donor in good health (CMV status not recorded). Some clones in this sample may be carry-over from other donors' samples. This CDR3 reads CATSDPMNTEAFF. In nucleotides, the CDR3 is TGTGCCACCAGTGATCCCATGAACACTGAAGCTTTCTTT.